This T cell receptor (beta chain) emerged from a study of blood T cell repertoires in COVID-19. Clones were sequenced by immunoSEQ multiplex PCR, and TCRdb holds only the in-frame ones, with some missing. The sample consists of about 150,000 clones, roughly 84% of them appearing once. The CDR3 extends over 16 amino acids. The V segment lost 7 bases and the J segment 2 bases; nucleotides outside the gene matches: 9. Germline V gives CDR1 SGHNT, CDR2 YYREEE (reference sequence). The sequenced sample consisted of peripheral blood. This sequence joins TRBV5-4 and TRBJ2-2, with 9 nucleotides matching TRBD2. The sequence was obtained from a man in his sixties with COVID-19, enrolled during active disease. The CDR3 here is CASATSGGLNTGELFF. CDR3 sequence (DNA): TGTGCCAGCGCGACTAGCGGAGGATTAAACACCGGGGAGCTGTTTTTT.